This TCR beta chain is from a study of OX40 agonist ivuxolimab in advanced cancers. Overall study: Three patients responded partially, comprising one with hepatocellular carcinoma and two with cutaneous melanoma. Findings of the study overall: Both CD4+ and CD8+ T cell populations in blood had undergone clonal expansion by week 6 at 0.1 to 3.0 mg/kg. On average, a greater number of expanded clones characterised CD8+ T cells relative to CD4+.

As to this clone: Its specificity is not known.

The CDR3 has 18 residues. Germline CDR1 SGHRS, CDR2 YFSETQ. V lost 1 base and J 7 bases, leaving 21 bases between the germline ends. Assay used: immunoSEQ multiplex PCR; TCRdb lists only in-frame clones, some missing. The table lists 70,000 to 75,000 clones, approximately 82% of them singletons. The genes are TRBV5-1 and TRBJ1-6; D gene uncertain. Here the sequenced sample was CD4+ or CD8+ T cells sorted from blood, taken in a trial of the OX40 agonist ivuxolimab. This TCR derives from an adult with an advanced solid tumor such as melanoma, head and neck, liver or kidney cancer. CDR3 protein: CASSLNPPSLGSNSPLHF. The CDR3 nucleotides are TGCGCCAGCAGCTTGAACCCCCCCTCCCTGGGTTCCAATTCACCCCTCCACTTT.